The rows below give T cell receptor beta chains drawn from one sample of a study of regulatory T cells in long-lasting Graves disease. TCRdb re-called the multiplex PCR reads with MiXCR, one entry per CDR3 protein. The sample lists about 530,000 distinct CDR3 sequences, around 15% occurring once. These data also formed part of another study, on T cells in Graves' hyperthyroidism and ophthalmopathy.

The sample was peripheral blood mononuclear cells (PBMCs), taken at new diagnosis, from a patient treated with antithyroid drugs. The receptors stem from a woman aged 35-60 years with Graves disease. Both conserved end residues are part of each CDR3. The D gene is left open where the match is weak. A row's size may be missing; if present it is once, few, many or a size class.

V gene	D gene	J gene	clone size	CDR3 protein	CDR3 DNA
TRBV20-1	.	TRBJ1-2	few	CSAKDSPYGYTF	TGCAGTGCTAAGGACAGCCCCTATGGCTACACCTTC
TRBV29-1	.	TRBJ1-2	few	CSAEDYGYTF	TGCAGCGCTGAAGACTATGGCTACACCTTC
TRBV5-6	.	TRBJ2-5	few	CASSLGPGVEETQYF	TGTGCCAGCAGCTTGGGTCCAGGGGTAGAAGAGACCCAGTACTTC
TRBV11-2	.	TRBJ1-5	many	CASSQGDGSQPQHF	TGTGCCAGCAGCCAAGGGGATGGGAGCCAGCCCCAGCATTTT
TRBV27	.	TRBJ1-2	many	CASSLSRDPYGYTF	TGTGCCAGCAGTTTATCGCGGGATCCCTATGGCTACACCTTC
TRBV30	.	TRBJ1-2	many	CAWSVPGLYYGYTF	TGTGCCTGGAGTGTCCCAGGGTTGTACTATGGCTACACCTTC
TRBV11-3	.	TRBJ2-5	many	CASSLGGSWETQYF	TGTGCCAGCAGCCTCGGGGGAAGCTGGGAGACCCAGTACTTC
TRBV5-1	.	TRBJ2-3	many	CASSLDGPSTDTQYF	TGCGCCAGCAGCTTGGATGGACCTAGCACAGATACGCAGTATTTT
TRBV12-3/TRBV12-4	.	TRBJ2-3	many	CASRQGADTQYF	TGTGCCAGCAGACAGGGCGCAGATACGCAGTATTTT
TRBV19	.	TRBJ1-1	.	CASSIFGWAEAFF	TGTGCCAGTAGTATATTCGGTTGGGCTGAAGCTTTCTTT
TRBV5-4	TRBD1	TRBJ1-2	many	CASSKDRETYGYTF	TGTGCCAGCAGCAAGGACAGGGAGACCTATGGCTACACCTTC
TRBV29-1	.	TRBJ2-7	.	CSVCRLAGTYEQYF	TGCAGCGTTTGCCGACTCGCGGGGACCTACGAGCAGTACTTC
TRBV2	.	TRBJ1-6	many	CASARQASSYNSPLHF	TGTGCCAGCGCTAGACAGGCGAGCTCCTATAATTCACCCCTCCACTTT
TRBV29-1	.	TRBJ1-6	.	CSVAWGENSPLHF	TGCAGCGTTGCGTGGGGGGAAAATTCACCCCTCCACTTT
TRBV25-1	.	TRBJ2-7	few	CASSEFGSSSYEQYF	TGTGCCAGCAGTGAATTTGGGAGTAGCTCCTACGAGCAGTACTTC
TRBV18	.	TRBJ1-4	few	CASSPTILTGSDEKLFF	TGTGCCAGCTCACCCACAATTTTAACAGGGTCGGATGAAAAACTGTTTTTT
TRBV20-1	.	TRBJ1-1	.	CSARGHMNTEAFF	TGCAGTGCTAGGGGACACATGAACACTGAAGCTTTCTTT
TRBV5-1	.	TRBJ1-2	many	CASSPATNYGYTF	TGTGCCAGCAGCCCAGCCACGAACTATGGCTACACCTTC
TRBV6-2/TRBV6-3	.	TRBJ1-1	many	CASIMSWGTTEAFF	TGTGCCAGCATTATGTCCTGGGGGACCACTGAAGCTTTCTTT
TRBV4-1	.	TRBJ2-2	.	CASSQDQGSGFNTGELFF	TGCGCCAGCAGCCAAGATCAGGGAAGCGGGTTTAACACCGGGGAGCTGTTTTTT
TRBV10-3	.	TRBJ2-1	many	CAIRARLSIINNEQFF	TGTGCCATCAGGGCCCGACTGAGTATAATCAACAATGAGCAGTTCTTC
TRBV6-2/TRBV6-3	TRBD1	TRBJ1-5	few	CASITLREGAMHF	TGTGCCAGCATAACACTTCGAGAGGGGGCCATGCATTTT
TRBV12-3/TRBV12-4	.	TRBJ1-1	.	CASSFGGFEAFF	TGTGCCAGCAGTTTCGGGGGGTTCGAAGCTTTCTTT
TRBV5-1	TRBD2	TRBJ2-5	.	CASRALGGLYQETQYF	TGCGCCAGCAGGGCTCTCGGGGGGTTGTACCAAGAGACCCAGTACTTC
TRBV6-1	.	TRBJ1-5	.	CASRSVQPQHF	TGTGCCAGCCGGTCGGTTCAGCCCCAGCATTTT
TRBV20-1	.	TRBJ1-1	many	CSARPPLGNNMNTEAFF	TGCAGTGCTAGACCCCCTTTGGGGAACAACATGAACACTGAAGCTTTCTTT
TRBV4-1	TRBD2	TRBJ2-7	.	CASSQDWSGGGASYEQYF	TGCGCCAGCAGCCAAGATTGGTCAGGCGGGGGGGCCTCCTACGAGCAGTACTTC
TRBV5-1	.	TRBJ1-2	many	CASSSLQGSYGYTF	TGCGCCAGCAGCTCCCTGCAGGGTAGTTATGGCTACACCTTC
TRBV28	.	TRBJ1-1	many	CASSLWTENTEAFF	TGCGCCAGCAGCCTCTGGACAGAGAACACTGAAGCTTTCTTT
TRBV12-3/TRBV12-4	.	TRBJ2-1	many	CASSSTSLLSDRFF	TGTGCCAGCAGCAGCACTAGTCTTTTGTCTGATAGGTTCTTC
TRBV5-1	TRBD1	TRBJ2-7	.	CASSLPQGSSYEQYF	TGCGCCAGCAGCTTACCACAGGGGAGCTCCTACGAGCAGTACTTC
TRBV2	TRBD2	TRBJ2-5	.	CASSGTGGGAWETQYF	TGTGCCAGCAGTGGAACGGGCGGGGGGGCCTGGGAGACCCAGTACTTC
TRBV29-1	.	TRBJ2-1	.	CSVPPGDISYNEQFF	TGCAGCGTGCCGCCGGGGGATATCTCCTACAATGAGCAGTTCTTC
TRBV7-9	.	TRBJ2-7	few	CASSLASLGPYEQYF	TGTGCCAGCAGCTTAGCTTCCCTGGGGCCCTACGAGCAGTACTTC
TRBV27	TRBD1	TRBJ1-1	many	CASSAGQVNTEAFF	TGTGCCAGCAGTGCGGGACAGGTGAACACTGAAGCTTTCTTT
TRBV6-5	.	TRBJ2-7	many	CASSYFEWSGEQYF	TGTGCCAGCAGTTACTTTGAGTGGTCGGGCGAGCAGTACTTC
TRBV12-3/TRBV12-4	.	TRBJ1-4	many	CASRPPGHPRIGDEKLFF	TGTGCCAGCAGACCCCCGGGACACCCGAGAATTGGTGATGAAAAACTGTTTTTT
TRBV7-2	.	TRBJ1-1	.	CASSSRGQLMNTEAFF	TGTGCCAGCAGCTCACGGGGCCAGCTGATGAACACTGAGGCTTTCTTT
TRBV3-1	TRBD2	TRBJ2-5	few	CASSQDSGAQETQYF	TGTGCCAGCAGCCAAGATAGCGGGGCCCAAGAGACCCAGTACTTC
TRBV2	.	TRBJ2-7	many	CASDGAGPSYEQYF	TGTGCCAGCGACGGCGCCGGACCTTCCTACGAGCAGTACTTC
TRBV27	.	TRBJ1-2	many	CAVGRGTTYGYTF	TGTGCCGTGGGGAGGGGAACCACGTATGGCTACACCTTC
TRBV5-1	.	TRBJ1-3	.	CASSPELGSGNTIYF	TGCGCCAGCAGCCCGGAACTGGGTTCTGGAAACACCATATATTTT
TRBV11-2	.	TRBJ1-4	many	CASSFGLGGQNEKLFF	TGTGCCAGCAGCTTCGGATTAGGAGGACAGAATGAAAAACTGTTTTTT
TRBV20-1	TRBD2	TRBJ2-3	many	CSAGGGAWSDTQYF	TGCAGTGCAGGCGGGGGGGCCTGGTCAGATACGCAGTATTTT
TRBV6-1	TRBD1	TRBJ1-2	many	CASTLDREKNYGYTF	TGTGCCAGCACCCTCGACAGGGAAAAAAACTATGGCTACACCTTC
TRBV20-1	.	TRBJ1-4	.	CSARLTDGKLFF	TGCAGTGCTAGGTTAACGGATGGAAAACTGTTTTTT
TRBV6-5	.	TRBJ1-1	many	CASSYDARTNTEAFF	TGTGCCAGCAGTTACGACGCGCGGACGAACACTGAAGCTTTCTTT
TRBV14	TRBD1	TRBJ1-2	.	CASSAGTGIHGYTF	TGTGCCAGCAGCGCCGGGACAGGGATCCATGGCTACACCTTC
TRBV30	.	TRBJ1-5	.	CAWSLGAGGNQPQHF	TGTGCCTGGAGTTTGGGGGCGGGGGGCAATCAGCCCCAGCATTTT
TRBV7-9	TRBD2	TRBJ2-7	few	CASSSWGRDEQYF	TGTGCCAGCAGCTCCTGGGGGAGGGACGAGCAGTACTTC
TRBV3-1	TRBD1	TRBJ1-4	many	CASSQVQGRGEKLFF	TGTGCCAGCAGCCAAGTACAGGGGCGTGGTGAAAAACTGTTTTTT
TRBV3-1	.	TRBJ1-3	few	CASSQDSGTEDSGNTIYF	TGTGCCAGCAGCCAAGATTCTGGCACGGAAGACTCTGGAAACACCATATATTTT
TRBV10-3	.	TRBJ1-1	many	CAISEWNTEAFF	TGTGCCATCAGTGAATGGAACACTGAAGCTTTCTTT
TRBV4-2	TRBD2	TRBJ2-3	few	CASSQDRRGVLDTQYF	TGTGCCAGCAGCCAAGACAGGCGGGGGGTTTTGGATACGCAGTATTTT
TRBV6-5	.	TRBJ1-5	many	CASSYITGSAQPQHF	TGTGCCAGCAGTTACATAACAGGGTCGGCTCAGCCCCAGCATTTT
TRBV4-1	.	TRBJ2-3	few	CASSQESTDTQYF	TGCGCCAGCAGCCAAGAGAGCACAGATACGCAGTATTTT
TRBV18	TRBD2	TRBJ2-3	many	CACTGTSAGYTQYF	TGTGCCTGCACCGGGACTAGCGCGGGTTATACGCAGTATTTT
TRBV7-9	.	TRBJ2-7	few	CASSFHGRLYEQYF	TGTGCCAGCAGCTTTCATGGACGCCTCTACGAGCAGTACTTC